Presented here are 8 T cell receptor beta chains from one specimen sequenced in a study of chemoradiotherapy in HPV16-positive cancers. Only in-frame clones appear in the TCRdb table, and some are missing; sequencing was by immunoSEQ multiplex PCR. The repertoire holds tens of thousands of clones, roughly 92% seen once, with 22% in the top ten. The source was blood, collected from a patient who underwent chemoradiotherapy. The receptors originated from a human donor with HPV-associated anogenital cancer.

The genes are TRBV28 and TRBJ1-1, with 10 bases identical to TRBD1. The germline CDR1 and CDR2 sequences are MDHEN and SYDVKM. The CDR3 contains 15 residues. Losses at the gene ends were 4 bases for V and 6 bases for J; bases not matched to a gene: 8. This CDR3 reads CASSSPGTGDAEAFF. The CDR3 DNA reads TGTGCCAGCAGTTCGCCTGGGACAGGGGACGCTGAAGCTTTCTTT.

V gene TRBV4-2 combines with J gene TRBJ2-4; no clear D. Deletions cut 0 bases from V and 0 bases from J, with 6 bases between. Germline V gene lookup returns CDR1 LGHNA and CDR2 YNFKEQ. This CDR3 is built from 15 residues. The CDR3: CASSQEILAKNIQYF. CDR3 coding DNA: TGTGCCAGCAGCCAAGAGATTTTAGCCAAAAACATTCAGTACTTC.

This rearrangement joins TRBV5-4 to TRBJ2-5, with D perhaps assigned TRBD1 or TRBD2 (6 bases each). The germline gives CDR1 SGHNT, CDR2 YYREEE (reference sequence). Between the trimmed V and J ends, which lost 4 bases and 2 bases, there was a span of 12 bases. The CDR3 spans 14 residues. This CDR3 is CASSRRDTQETQYF. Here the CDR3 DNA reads TGTGCCAGCAGCCGGAGGGACACGCAAGAGACCCAGTACTTC. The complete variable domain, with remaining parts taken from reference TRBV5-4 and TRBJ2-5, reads ETGVTQSPTHLIKTRGQQVTLRCSSQSGHNTVSWYQQALGQGPQFIFQYYREEENGRGNFPPRFSGLQFPNYSSELNVNALELDDSALYLCASSRRDTQETQYFGPGTRLLVL.

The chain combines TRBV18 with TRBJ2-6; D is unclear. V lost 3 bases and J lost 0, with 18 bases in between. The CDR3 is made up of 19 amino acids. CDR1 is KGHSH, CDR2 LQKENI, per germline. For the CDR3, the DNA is TGTGCCAGCTCACCCACTCTCTCAGAGAGATACTCTGGGGCCAACGTCCTGACTTTC. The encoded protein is CASSPTLSERYSGANVLTF.

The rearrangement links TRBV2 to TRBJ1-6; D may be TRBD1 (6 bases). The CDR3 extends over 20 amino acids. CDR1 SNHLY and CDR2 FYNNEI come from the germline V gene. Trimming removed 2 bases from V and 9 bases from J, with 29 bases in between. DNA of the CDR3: TGTGCCAGCAGTGAATGGGGACAAGGGCAGGCTCCGGTGATAAGTTCACCCCTCCACTTT. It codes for CASSEWGQGQAPVISSPLHF.

This CDR3 is CASSLRSTPHSGNTIYF. CDR3 nucleotide sequence: TGTGCCAGCAGCCTCCGATCGACACCACACTCTGGAAACACCATATATTTT. The chain links TRBV7-9 to TRBJ1-3; no clear D. The V end lost 5 bases, the J end lost 0 bases, and 17 bases lay between the germline ends. Germline V CDR1 and CDR2: SEHNR, FQNEAQ (reference sequence). The CDR3 has 17 amino acids.

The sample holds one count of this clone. The CDR3 region has the DNA TGTGCCAGCAGTGGACTCCAAGAGACCCAGTACTTC. This codes for CASSGLQETQYF. This sequence joins TRBV28 and TRBJ2-5; weak D call: TRBD2 (5 bases). Germline loops: CDR1 MDHEN, CDR2 SYDVKM. This CDR3 spans 12 amino acids. The germline V and J ends were trimmed by 5 bases and 1 base, with 5 bases remaining between them.

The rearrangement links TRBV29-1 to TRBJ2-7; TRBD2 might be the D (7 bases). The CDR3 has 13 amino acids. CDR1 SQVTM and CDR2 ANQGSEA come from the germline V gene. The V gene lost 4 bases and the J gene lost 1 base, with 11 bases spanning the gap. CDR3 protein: CSVAGGASYEQYF. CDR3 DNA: TGCAGCGTTGCGGGGGGCGCATCCTACGAGCAGTACTTC.